The sample holds one count of the clone carrying this T cell receptor (beta chain). Method: immunoSEQ multiplex PCR; TCRdb's copy keeps in-frame clones and lacks some. The sample includes about 410,000 clones, about nine tenths seen only once; the top ten take roughly 1.4%. The data were taken from a study of blood T cell repertoires in COVID-19. CDR1 is SGDLS and CDR2 is YYNGEE in the germline V gene. CDR3 length: 14 residues. V lost 0 bases, J lost 3 bases, and 9 bases lay in between. The chain couples TRBV9 to TRBJ1-1; D is ambiguous. The sequence came from a woman in her twenties or thirties with active or convalescent COVID-19. Sample: peripheral blood. Here the CDR3 reads CASSVEQIDTEAFF. The CDR3 DNA reads as TGTGCCAGCAGCGTAGAACAAATTGACACTGAAGCTTTCTTT.